The subject of this entry is one TCR beta chain. Data came from immunoSEQ multiplex PCR; TCRdb stores just in-frame clones and leaves some out. Of approximately 120,000 clones in the sample, about three quarters were seen once. The data originate from a study of blood T cell repertoires in COVID-19. Background on the study: The United States, Italy and Spain provided the acute and convalescent COVID-19 samples. The analysed material was cDNA or gDNA that came from T cells, B-cell-depleted T cells, or PBMCs.

Germline V CDR1 and CDR2: MDHEN, SYDVKM. This CDR3 has 15 amino acids. V shed 6 bases and J 8 bases; nucleotides not matched to a gene: 8. This clonotype was sampled from a human donor in a cohort sampled during active or convalescent COVID-19. What was sequenced was peripheral blood. The V and J genes are TRBV28 and TRBJ2-1, with 12 bases lining up with TRBD2. Here the CDR3 DNA reads TGTGCCAGCAGAAACGGACTAGCGGGGTCTCATGAGCAGTTCTTC. The encoded protein is CASRNGLAGSHEQFF.